There are a few counts of the clone carrying this T cell receptor beta chain. Each CDR3 protein gets one entry after TCRdb re-called the RACE reads with MiXCR. This sample has roughly 69,000 distinct CDR3 sequences; 11% occur once, and the top ten carry roughly 2.3%. The data were obtained in a study of human T cells and chemical hapten exposure. Turning to the study itself: Researchers reported sensitizing an approximately 2 cm by approximately 2 cm upper inner arm skin site with 2% DPC.

Stated time point: patch test 3, about 24 weeks after DPC sensitization. Treatment indicated: therapeutic diphenylcyclopropenone sensitization with weekly scalp DPC. Trimming took off 7 bases at V and 9 bases at J, with 16 bases between the two ends. This CDR3 has 12 residues. Germline assignment: CDR1 SQVTM and CDR2 ANQGSEA. The source was whole blood, collected in connection with sensitization to the hapten diphenylcyclopropenone (DPC). This clonotype was obtained from a woman in her twenties or thirties with alopecia areata. Some clones in this sample may be carry-over from other donors' samples. The chain links TRBV29-1 to TRBJ2-1; the D gene could be TRBD1 or TRBD2 (6 bases each). The DNA for the CDR3 is TGCAGCGGGACGTGGGGGGCAGGTGAGCAGTTCTTC. Translation: CSGTWGAGEQFF.